One and the same sample provided the 14 T cell receptor beta chains below, sequenced in a study of graft-versus-host responses after intestinal transplantation. Method: immunoSEQ multiplex PCR; TCRdb's copy keeps in-frame clones and lacks some. This sample has about 88,000 clones; roughly 92% occur once, and the top ten carry about 0.3%. These receptors are not linked to any known antigen. The sequencing here drew on unstimulated CD4+ T cells sorted from spleen or lymph node cells, taken before intestinal transplant. The receptors were sampled from a human donor who received an intestinal transplant.

The chain links TRBV5-1 to TRBJ2-3; TRBD1 is a possible D gene (6 bases). The germline gives CDR1 SGHRS, CDR2 YFSETQ. V lost 0 bases and J 1 base, leaving 18 bases between the germline ends. The length of the CDR3 is 18 residues. The CDR3 DNA reads TGCGCCAGCAGCTTGGCCCGCAATATAAGACAGGGCACAGATACGCAGTATTTT. As protein: CASSLARNIRQGTDTQYF. The whole variable domain, filled in from reference TRBV5-1 and TRBJ2-3, reads KAGVTQTPRYLIKTRGQQVTLSCSPISGHRSVSWYQQTPGQGLQFLFEYFSETQRNKGNFPGRFSGRQFSNSRSEMNVSTLELGDSALYLCASSLARNIRQGTDTQYFGPGTRLTVL.

The V and J genes are TRBV14 and TRBJ2-7, with 11 positions matching TRBD2. CDR3 length equals 14 residues. Per the germline V gene, CDR1 is SGHDN and CDR2 is FVKESK. V was pared by 4 bases and J by 5 bases, with 4 bases of the junction left unmatched. CDR3 nucleotide sequence: TGTGCCAGCAGCCTAAGACTAGCGGGAAACGAGCAGTACTTC. Its translation is CASSLRLAGNEQYF. Variable domain in full (rest from reference TRBV14 and TRBJ2-7): EAGVTQFPSHSVIEKGQTVTLRCDPISGHDNLYWYRRVMGKEIKFLLHFVKESKQDESGMPNNRFLAERTGGTYSTLKVQPAELEDSGVYFCASSLRLAGNEQYFGPGTRLTVT.

The chain joins TRBV5-4 to TRBJ2-7, with D possibly being TRBD1 (5 bases). Germline-derived CDR1 and CDR2 are SGHNT and YYREEE (reference sequence). V lost 4 bases, J lost 6 bases, and 11 bases lay in between. This CDR3 spans 12 amino acids. This CDR3 is CASSQQGFEQYF. The CDR3, as DNA: TGTGCCAGCAGCCAGCAGGGATTCGAGCAGTACTTC.

This chain joins TRBV6-1 and TRBJ1-1; no definite D call. This CDR3 comprises 16 residues. Germline V lookup: CDR1 MNHNS, CDR2 SASEGT. Trimming stripped 0 bases from V and 4 bases from J, with 15 bases between. DNA for the CDR3: TGTGCCAGCAGTGAAGCGAGGGCAGGCGTTGGCACTGAAGCTTTCTTT. Its translation is CASSEARAGVGTEAFF.

J is TRBJ1-4 and V is TRBV20-1, with D hard to call. The CDR3 runs 11 residues. V shed 6 bases and J shed 3 bases, with 5 bases lying between them. Germline-derived CDR1 and CDR2 are DFQATT and SNEGSKA (reference sequence). CDR3 in amino acids: CSAGPNEKLFF. The CDR3 region has the DNA TGCAGTGCAGGGCCTAATGAAAAACTGTTTTTT.

V gene TRBV30 combines with J gene TRBJ1-3; D may be TRBD1 (5 bases). The ends were cut back, 0 bases at V and 0 bases at J, with 9 bases in the middle. The V gene's germline CDR1 is GTSNPN and CDR2 SVGIG (reference sequence). The CDR3 covers 15 residues. The CDR3 reads CAWSVRRDSGNTIYF. The CDR3 DNA is TGTGCCTGGAGTGTACGCAGGGACTCTGGAAACACCATATATTTT. The complete variable domain, with remaining parts taken from reference TRBV30 and TRBJ1-3, reads SQTIHQWPATLVQPVGSPLSLECTVEGTSNPNLYWYRQAAGRGLQLLFYSVGIGQISSEVPQNLSASRPQDRQFILSSKKLLLSDSGFYLCAWSVRRDSGNTIYFGEGSWLTVV.

The chain is built from TRBV28 and TRBJ1-5; 8 bases are shared with TRBD1. V shed 6 bases and J 3 bases; nucleotides not matched to a gene: 7. Germline CDR1 is MDHEN and CDR2 is SYDVKM. The length of the CDR3 is 15 residues. CDR3: CASSPGQGINQPQHF. The CDR3 DNA is TGTGCCAGCAGCCCCGGACAGGGTATCAATCAGCCCCAGCATTTT.

The chain joins TRBV6-5 to TRBJ2-1; the D is unclear. Germline V gene data show CDR1 as MNHEY and CDR2 as SVGAGI. The V end lost 11 bases, the J end lost 8 bases, and 22 bases lay between the germline ends. CDR3 length: 14 amino acids. This CDR3 reads CAHQLGVALDEQFF. CDR3 DNA sequence: TGTGCCCACCAGCTAGGAGTGGCGTTGGATGAGCAGTTCTTC.

Concerning this clone itself: A junction end diverges from the germline sequence, so it may reflect a read error. The sample has other DNA sequences that encode this CDR3 too. V is TRBV5-1 and J is TRBJ2-5; 9 bases agree with TRBD2. The CDR3 is made up of 15 amino acids. The germline V gene has CDR1 SGHRS and CDR2 YFSETQ. For the CDR3, the DNA is TGCGCCAGCAGCCTCACTAGCGGGCGCGTTGAGACCCAATACTTC. Its translation is CASSLTSGRVETQYF.

The chain couples TRBV4-2 to TRBJ2-2, with TRBD2 matching over 7 bases. With V trimmed by 4 bases and J by 8 bases, 13 bases remained unmatched. Looked up from germline, CDR1 is LGHNA and CDR2 is YNFKEQ. The CDR3 has 16 amino acids. The CDR3 DNA reads TGTGCCAGCAGCCCCGAAGCGGGGCTATCTACAGGGGAGCTGTTTTTT. Translation gives CASSPEAGLSTGELFF.

This clone was observed a single time. One junction end does not reproduce the germline sequence, and a read error may be involved. This rearrangement joins TRBV25-1 to TRBJ1-1, with a possible D match to TRBD1 (5 bases). This CDR3 spans 15 amino acids. Germline-derived CDR1 and CDR2 are MGHDK and SYGVNS. This CDR3 reads CASSESGALNTEAFF. The CDR3 DNA reads TGTGCCAGCAGTGAAAGTGGGGCCCTGAATACTGAAGCTTTCTTT.

The V gene is TRBV2, the J gene TRBJ2-1; D call uncertain. The CDR3 loop spans 11 amino acids. Germline loops: CDR1 SNHLY, CDR2 FYNNEI. V was trimmed by 5 bases and J by 7 bases, leaving 6 bases between them. The CDR3 region is CASSQYNEQFF. Written as DNA, the CDR3 is TGTGCCAGCAGTCAATATAATGAGCAGTTCTTC.

V usage is TRBV5-1 and J usage is TRBJ2-1; 11 bases are a match to TRBD2. Losses at the gene ends were 7 bases for V and 8 bases for J; bases not matched to a gene: 14. Germline V lookup: CDR1 SGHRS, CDR2 YFSETQ. The CDR3 has 16 amino acids. This CDR3 reads CASAPLTSGSIDEQFF. The CDR3 coding sequence is TGCGCCAGCGCACCCCTAACTAGCGGGAGTATAGATGAGCAGTTCTTC.

The chain has TRBV10-3 and TRBJ2-7; 9 bases match TRBD1. The CDR3 spans 16 residues. Germline CDR1 ENHRY, CDR2 SYGVKD. After removal of 4 bases from V and 3 bases from J, the junction contained 10 bases not matched to a gene. The chain's CDR3 is CAISAQGQGPIYEQYF. The CDR3 DNA is TGTGCCATCAGTGCCCAAGGACAGGGGCCAATCTACGAGCAGTACTTC.